This entry features one T cell receptor (beta chain) sequence. The authors ran a second PCR of 7 to 11 cycles using a sample-barcoded 5' primer and a J-beta primer mix. A single record per CDR3 protein comes from TCRdb applying MiXCR to the 5' RACE reads. The table includes approximately 1,000,000 distinct CDR3 sequences, 40% to 45% detected once. The data belong to a study of blood T cells in healthy people across ages. CDR3 length: 14 residues. Looked up from germline, CDR1 is DFQATT and CDR2 is SNEGSKA (reference sequence). After removal of 0 bases from V and 7 bases from J, the junction contained 4 bases not matched to a gene.

Material for sequencing was blood. The rearrangement links TRBV20-1 to TRBJ2-1, with 9 bases fitting TRBD2. The TCR originated in a woman aged 55-69 years in good health. This CDR3 reads CSARDLAGLNEQFF. DNA of the CDR3: TGCAGTGCTAGAGATCTAGCGGGACTAAATGAGCAGTTCTTC.